These 32 T cell receptor beta chains share one sample of origin, sequenced in a study of shared clonotypes between healthy human individuals. Only in-frame clones appear in the TCRdb table, and some are missing; sequencing was by immunoSEQ multiplex PCR. This table has hundreds of thousands of clones, under 80% appearing once. Sequencing input: memory CD4+ T cells sorted from blood. Subset described: CD45RA-negative fraction. The receptors were gathered from a woman between 25 and 40 years old in good health.

CDR3 nucleotide sequence: TGTGCCAGCAGATTCCTTAACTATGGCTACACCTTC. Its protein is CASRFLNYGYTF. The V and J genes are TRBV2 and TRBJ1-2; D ambiguous. Trimming took 6 bases from V and 1 from J, leaving 6 bases between them. Germline V gene sequence: CDR1 SNHLY, CDR2 FYNNEI. The CDR3 length is 12 residues.

With respect to this clone: One junction end does not reproduce the germline sequence, and a read error may be involved. The chain joins TRBV27 to TRBJ1-5, with D tentatively TRBD1 (5 bases). Germline CDR1 MNHEY, CDR2 SMNVEV (reference sequence). The CDR3 has 16 residues. The CDR3 nucleotides read TGTGCCAGCCGTTTTACCCACGGGGACCGCAATCAGCCCCAGCATTTT. This translates into CASRFTHGDRNQPQHF.

In its sample, this clone was seen a few times. The chain carries TRBV19 and TRBJ1-5, with D possibly matching TRBD1 (6 bases). CDR3 length: 17 amino acids. Germline values: CDR1 LNHDA, CDR2 SQIVND (reference sequence). Trimming took off 8 bases at V and 7 bases at J, with 27 bases between the two ends. DNA for the CDR3: TGTGCCAGTCAACACTCCCGAAGGGGGGGAGGTAACCAGCCCCAGCATTTT. Translated, it gives CASQHSRRGGGNQPQHF.

The chain couples TRBV30 to TRBJ1-5; no reliable D call. The CDR3 covers 13 residues. V shed 0 bases and J shed 7 bases, with 10 bases lying between them. The V gene's germline CDR1 is GTSNPN and CDR2 SVGIG (reference sequence). The CDR3: CAWSVNSHQPQHF. CDR3 nucleotide sequence: TGTGCCTGGAGTGTAAATTCCCACCAGCCCCAGCATTTT. Full variable domain (missing parts from reference TRBV30 and TRBJ1-5): SQTIHQWPATLVQPVGSPLSLECTVEGTSNPNLYWYRQAAGRGLQLLFYSVGIGQISSEVPQNLSASRPQDRQFILSSKKLLLSDSGFYLCAWSVNSHQPQHFGDGTRLSIL.

The rearrangement joins TRBV5-5 to TRBJ2-7; D possibly matches TRBD1 or TRBD2 (5 bases each). Germline lookup yields CDR1 SGHKS and CDR2 YYEKEE (reference sequence). The CDR3 covers 14 residues. V was cut by 4 bases and J by 3 bases, with 14 bases left in between. In nucleotides, the CDR3 is TGTGCCAGCAGCCCCCGGGACGGCAACTACGAGCAGTACTTC. Translating it yields CASSPRDGNYEQYF.

As regards this clone: A much larger clone lies a single base off, so this may be a read error. The same CDR3 is also encoded by other DNA sequences in this sample. V and J are TRBV5-8 and TRBJ2-1; D ambiguous. This CDR3 spans 11 amino acids. The germline V gene has CDR1 SGHTS and CDR2 YDEGEE. V was pared by 2 bases and J by 4 bases, with 1 base between. The CDR3 DNA is TGTGCCAGCAGCTTATACAATGAGCAGTTCTTC. Translation gives CASSLYNEQFF.

Of note for this clone: Other DNA sequences within the sample encode an identical CDR3. The chain links TRBV18 to TRBJ1-4; 9 bases agree with TRBD1. J was trimmed by 7 bases and V by 3 bases; bases with no gene match: 3. CDR1 is KGHSH and CDR2 is LQKENI in the germline V gene. CDR3 length: 14 amino acids. The CDR3 loop reads CASSPGQGSEKLFF. The CDR3 region has the DNA TGTGCCAGCTCACCGGGACAGGGTTCTGAAAAACTGTTTTTT.

This rearrangement joins TRBV29-1 to TRBJ2-3; 8 bases align to TRBD2. The CDR3 is made up of 15 amino acids. The V gene end was trimmed by 7 bases and the J gene end by 6 bases; junction bases not matched to a gene: 15. CDR1 and CDR2 (germline): SQVTM, ANQGSEA. For the CDR3, the DNA is TGCAGCGCCCCCCAACTAGCGGAGCAAGGGGATACGCAGTATTTT. Translating it yields CSAPQLAEQGDTQYF.

There are a few counts of this clone. This chain joins TRBV28 and TRBJ2-7; 10 nucleotides agree with TRBD1. V lost 8 bases to trimming and J lost 2 bases; unmatched junction nucleotides: 6. Germline V gene lookup returns CDR1 MDHEN and CDR2 SYDVKM. The CDR3 is made up of 14 amino acids. CDR3 DNA: TGTGCCAGCGGGACAGGGGAGTGGACCTACGAGCAGTACTTC. Its protein product is CASGTGEWTYEQYF.

The chain combines TRBV19 with TRBJ1-5; the D gene is possibly TRBD1 (5 bases). Germline CDR1 reads LNHDA; CDR2 reads SQIVND (reference sequence). V was pared by 8 bases and J by 0 bases, with 17 bases between. The CDR3 consists of 16 residues. CDR3 loop: CASLRRTGFSNQPQHF. The CDR3, as DNA: TGTGCCAGTCTTAGACGAACAGGATTTAGCAATCAGCCCCAGCATTTT.

The V and J genes are TRBV5-4 and TRBJ1-2; unclear D gene. The CDR3 is made up of 18 amino acids. Trimming pared 0 bases from V and 3 bases from J, leaving 21 bases between. Germline V gives CDR1 SGHNT, CDR2 YYREEE (reference sequence). The CDR3 coding sequence is TGTGCCAGCAGCTTGGCGTCAGGAATCTCGGAGGTAGACTATGGCTACACCTTC. Amino acids: CASSLASGISEVDYGYTF.

The rearrangement links TRBV29-1 to TRBJ2-1, with D uncertain. The V end lost 4 bases, the J end lost 10 bases, and 11 bases lay between the germline ends. Looked up from germline, CDR1 is SQVTM and CDR2 is ANQGSEA. The CDR3 spans 11 residues. The CDR3 reads CSVGTRPEQFF. The CDR3 region has the DNA TGCAGCGTTGGGACGAGGCCCGAGCAGTTCTTC.

This clone was observed a few times. The rearrangement joins TRBV5-1 to TRBJ2-5, with 8 bases aligning to TRBD2. The CDR3 consists of 16 residues. CDR1 is SGHRS and CDR2 is YFSETQ in the germline V gene. Germline trimming cut 1 base from V and 4 bases from J; bases unmatched to any gene: 9. The CDR3 is CASSLLLAGGAETQYF. CDR3 nucleotide sequence: TGCGCCAGCAGCTTGTTACTCGCGGGAGGTGCAGAGACCCAGTACTTC.

Of note for this clone: In the same sample, other DNA sequences code for this CDR3. The CDR3, as DNA: TGCGCCAGCAGCTTGGATCTGAACACTGAAGCTTTCTTT. It codes for CASSLDLNTEAFF. The rearrangement uses TRBV5-1 and TRBJ1-1; D unclear. The CDR3 is 13 amino acids. The germline V and J ends were trimmed by 0 bases and 0 bases, with 3 bases remaining between them. Germline V lookup: CDR1 SGHRS, CDR2 YFSETQ.

This clone was seen only a few times. The chain couples TRBV6-5 to TRBJ2-7; D is ambiguous. Germline loops: CDR1 MNHEY, CDR2 SVGAGI. Trimming left V 2 bases short and J 6 bases short, with 5 bases between. The CDR3 sequence is 11 residues long. Here the CDR3 reads CASSYRSEQYF. CDR3 bases: TGTGCCAGCAGTTACCGTAGCGAGCAGTACTTC.

This chain joins TRBV2 and TRBJ2-1; D is ambiguous. V gave up 3 bases and J gave up 6 bases, with 9 bases separating them. This CDR3 is 13 amino acids long. Germline V CDR1 and CDR2: SNHLY, FYNNEI. The CDR3, as DNA: TGTGCCAGCAGTGATTGGGTCGGCAATGAGCAGTTCTTC. Protein product: CASSDWVGNEQFF.

The chain links TRBV6-6 to TRBJ2-1; 8 bases are shared with TRBD1. Germline V gene lookup returns CDR1 MNHNY and CDR2 SVGAGI (reference sequence). The V gene end was trimmed by 4 bases and the J gene end by 6 bases; junction bases not matched to a gene: 8. The CDR3 extends over 15 amino acids. In DNA form, the CDR3 reads TGTGCCAGCAGTTCCCCTCGACAGGGGTCCAATGAGCAGTTCTTC. Its translation: CASSSPRQGSNEQFF.

The chain employs TRBV6-5 and TRBJ1-2; 9 bases fit TRBD1. The CDR3 spans 15 residues. After removal of 5 bases from V and 5 bases from J, the junction contained 9 bases not matched to a gene. Germline CDR1 MNHEY, CDR2 SVGAGI. The CDR3 sequence is CASSRPGQGSYGYTF. In DNA form, the CDR3 reads TGTGCCAGCAGTCGTCCGGGACAGGGTAGTTATGGCTACACCTTC.

The V call is TRBV5-6, the J call TRBJ1-1; D is uncertain. The CDR3 totals 14 residues. Trimming pared 1 base from V and 3 bases from J, leaving 10 bases between. CDR1 is SGHDT and CDR2 is YYEEEE in the germline V gene. Written as DNA, the CDR3 is TGTGCCAGCAGCTTGTACGTCGGGTACACTGAAGCTTTCTTT. Translation: CASSLYVGYTEAFF.

The CDR3 DNA reads as TGTGCCAGCAGCTTGGGACGGGCGTATGGCTACACCTTC. Amino acid sequence: CASSLGRAYGYTF. The chain uses TRBV7-3 and TRBJ1-2; D possibly corresponds to TRBD1 (5 bases). Trimming removed 3 bases at V and 5 bases at J, with 10 bases between. Looked up from germline, CDR1 is SGHTA and CDR2 is FQGTGA. The CDR3 runs to 13 residues.

The genes are TRBV28 and TRBJ2-1; a possible D gene is TRBD2 (6 bases). Germline V gives CDR1 MDHEN, CDR2 SYDVKM. V was pared by 4 bases and J by 5 bases, with 12 bases between. The CDR3 runs to 14 residues. CDR3 region: CASSWGLRNNEQFF. In DNA form, the CDR3 reads TGTGCCAGCAGTTGGGGACTTAGAAACAATGAGCAGTTCTTC.

As concerns this clone: Distinct nucleotide sequences in the sample also encode this CDR3. The chain links TRBV5-1 to TRBJ1-5; perhaps TRBD1 as D (6 bases). CDR1 and CDR2 from the germline V gene are SGHRS and YFSETQ. V was shortened by 0 bases and J by 1 base, with 8 bases between the two germline ends. The CDR3 is 15 residues long. CDR3 DNA sequence: TGCGCCAGCAGCTTGGACAGGGCCAGCAATCAGCCCCAGCATTTT. Its protein is CASSLDRASNQPQHF.

The chain employs TRBV14 and TRBJ2-1, with D tentatively TRBD2 (6 bases). Germline loops: CDR1 SGHDN, CDR2 FVKESK. V was clipped by 0 bases and J by 14 bases, with 23 bases between them. This CDR3 has 16 residues. CDR3 DNA: TGTGCCAGCAGCCAAGATTTAGGACGGACTAAGAATGGGGAGTTCTTC. Amino acid sequence: CASSQDLGRTKNGEFF.

V and J are TRBV28 and TRBJ1-5; weak D call: TRBD1 (6 bases). The CDR3 covers 13 residues. V lost 9 bases to trimming and J lost 0 bases, with 9 bases between them. Per germline, CDR1 MDHEN and CDR2 SYDVKM. Written as DNA, the CDR3 is TGTGCCAGTCACAGGGATAGCAATCAGCCCCAGCATTTT. Translated, it gives CASHRDSNQPQHF.

The chain is built from TRBV27 and TRBJ1-2, with D unclear. The CDR3 runs 12 residues. Trimming cost V 6 bases and J 5 bases, with 10 bases left between them. Germline V CDR1 and CDR2: MNHEY, SMNVEV (reference sequence). This CDR3 is CASSTAGYGYTF. Written as DNA, the CDR3 is TGTGCCAGCAGCACAGCCGGGTATGGCTACACCTTC.

This clone appeared once. The chain links TRBV5-1 to TRBJ2-2; 9 bases line up with TRBD2. V lost 1 base and J lost 3; bases outside the gene matches: 1. The CDR3 extends over 15 amino acids. The germline gives CDR1 SGHRS, CDR2 YFSETQ. CDR3: CASSLTSGHTGELFF. CDR3 sequence (DNA): TGCGCCAGCAGCTTGACTAGCGGGCACACCGGGGAGCTGTTTTTT.

In nucleotides, the CDR3 is TGTGCCAGCAGTGTCACCGACAGGGATGGTCAGCCCCAGCATTTT. It specifies CASSVTDRDGQPQHF. The V call is TRBV28, the J call TRBJ1-5; 7 nucleotides line up with TRBD1. Germline CDR1 MDHEN, CDR2 SYDVKM. This CDR3 has 15 residues. V was clipped by 5 bases and J by 6 bases; unmatched bases: 10.

The gene calls are TRBV2 and TRBJ1-1, with TRBD1 as a possible D gene (5 bases). Germline-derived CDR1 and CDR2 are SNHLY and FYNNEI. The V gene lost 10 bases and the J gene lost 1 base, with 10 bases spanning the gap. CDR3 size: 12 residues. CDR3 sequence reads: CATLRGNTEAFF. The CDR3 DNA sequence: TGTGCCACCCTAAGGGGGAACACTGAAGCTTTCTTT.

About this clone: This CDR3 is also generated by other DNA sequences in the sample. The chain joins TRBV19 to TRBJ1-5; 8 positions agree with TRBD1. The CDR3 has 14 residues. CDR1 and CDR2 from the germline V gene are LNHDA and SQIVND (reference sequence). J was trimmed by 4 bases and V by 4 bases; bases with no gene match: 3. This chain's CDR3 is CASSRTGFNQPQHF. The CDR3 DNA sequence: TGTGCCAGTAGTAGGACAGGGTTTAATCAGCCCCAGCATTTT.

V gene TRBV2 combines with J gene TRBJ2-5; D gene unclear. V was trimmed by 7 bases and J by 2 bases, leaving 14 bases between them. Germline V gene sequence: CDR1 SNHLY, CDR2 FYNNEI. CDR3 size: 14 residues. The CDR3 nucleotides are TGTGCCAGCAAGCAGACCAACGGGCAAGAGACCCAGTACTTC. It specifies CASKQTNGQETQYF.

The chain uses TRBV2 and TRBJ2-2; 7 positions match TRBD2. The J segment lost 0 bases and the V segment lost 7 bases, leaving 5 bases of the junction unmatched. Per the germline V gene, CDR1 is SNHLY and CDR2 is FYNNEI. This CDR3 is 15 amino acids long. The CDR3 sequence is CASNQAGANTGELFF. CDR3 DNA: TGTGCCAGCAACCAGGCGGGAGCGAACACCGGGGAGCTGTTTTTT.

J is TRBJ2-5 and V is TRBV5-1; 9 bases line up with TRBD2. The germline gives CDR1 SGHRS, CDR2 YFSETQ. With V trimmed by 7 bases and J by 2 bases, 9 bases remained unmatched. CDR3 length: 15 amino acids. CDR3 sequence reads: CASGETSGGQETQYF. CDR3 sequence (DNA): TGCGCCAGCGGAGAGACTAGCGGAGGACAAGAGACCCAGTACTTC.